This passage covers 2 T cell receptor beta chains from one sample sequenced in a study of CD8 T cells in ankylosing spondylitis. TCRdb re-analysed the 5' RACE reads in MiXCR, keeping a single row per CDR3 protein. The sample lists a few hundred thousand distinct CDR3 sequences, less than 25% occurring once. Sequences were obtained from blood, either unsorted or a sorted T cell fraction (not recorded which). The receptors were sampled from a female donor with ankylosing spondylitis or in good health (not recorded which).

The chain uses TRBV20-1 and TRBJ1-1, with D hard to call. The germline V gene has CDR1 DFQATT and CDR2 SNEGSKA (reference sequence). The CDR3 runs to 13 residues. V shed 0 bases and J shed 1 base, with 6 bases lying between them. The CDR3 sequence: CSAREVKNTEAFF. In DNA, the CDR3 is TGCAGTGCTAGAGAAGTTAAGAACACTGAAGCTTTCTTT.

There are a few counts of this clonotype. The chain has TRBV5-5 and TRBJ1-2, with TRBD1 as a possible D gene (5 bases). The CDR3 totals 13 residues. V lost 2 bases to trimming and J lost 3 bases, with 8 bases between them. Germline CDR1 is SGHKS and CDR2 is YYEKEE (reference sequence). The CDR3 DNA reads as TGTGCCAGCAGCTTTCCGGGGGACTATGGCTACACCTTC. It translates to CASSFPGDYGYTF.